The 29 T cell receptor beta chains given below trace back to one sample, sequenced in a study of shared clonotypes between healthy human individuals. The protocol was immunoSEQ multiplex PCR, while the TCRdb copy is restricted to in-frame clones and leaves out a portion. The profile covers over 1.5 million clones, with around 98% appearing a single time and less than 0.55% taken by the ten largest. The sequencing sample was made of naive CD4+ T cells sorted from blood. Subset: CD45RA+ positively selected. The receptors derive from a man aged 25 to 40 in good health.

This chain connects TRBV5-1 to TRBJ2-7, with 9 bases matching TRBD2. Germline values: CDR1 SGHRS, CDR2 YFSETQ. The CDR3 extends over 16 amino acids. The trim removed 0 bases at V and 1 base at J, leaving 5 bases unmatched. CDR3 sequence reads: CASSLARLAASYEQYF. The CDR3 bases are TGCGCCAGCAGCTTGGCGCGACTAGCGGCATCCTACGAGCAGTACTTC.

This clone has a single count. The chain employs TRBV11-2 and TRBJ1-2; tentative D call: TRBD1 (6 bases). Germline CDR1 SGHAT, CDR2 FQNNGV. V was pared by 4 bases and J by 0 bases, with 15 bases between. The CDR3 extends over 16 amino acids. CDR3 sequence (DNA): TGTGCCAGCAGCTCTCCCCAGGGGCTAGCTAACTATGGCTACACCTTC. Amino acid sequence: CASSSPQGLANYGYTF.

The rearrangement links TRBV5-1 to TRBJ2-7; 9 nucleotides agree with TRBD2. CDR1 is SGHRS and CDR2 is YFSETQ in the germline V gene. Trimming removed 2 bases from V and 6 bases from J; junction bases left unmatched: 9. The CDR3 loop spans 15 amino acids. The CDR3 region is CASSFGSGSLGEQYF. CDR3 in DNA: TGCGCCAGCAGCTTTGGTAGCGGGAGCTTGGGCGAGCAGTACTTC.

This clone is a singleton in its sample. The chain employs TRBV6-6 and TRBJ2-7; TRBD2 matches 15 bases. Germline CDR1 and CDR2: MNHNY and SVGAGI (reference sequence). The CDR3 loop spans 14 amino acids. Trimming removed 7 bases from V and 6 bases from J; junction bases left unmatched: 4. CDR3 in DNA: TGTGCCAGCATCCTGGGACTAGCGGGAGGCGAGCAGTACTTC. It specifies CASILGLAGGEQYF.

The chain employs TRBV5-1 and TRBJ2-1, with TRBD2 matching 11 bases. The CDR3 extends over 16 amino acids. Germline assignment: CDR1 SGHRS and CDR2 YFSETQ. J was trimmed by 4 bases and V by 4 bases; bases with no gene match: 7. CDR3 DNA: TGCGCCAGCAGCGTAGCGGGACTAGCGGAATACAATGAGCAGTTCTTC. It codes for CASSVAGLAEYNEQFF.

On this clone itself: The same CDR3 is also encoded by other DNA sequences in this sample. The V and J genes are TRBV30 and TRBJ2-7; no firm D call. CDR3 length: 12 residues. Looked up from germline, CDR1 is GTSNPN and CDR2 is SVGIG (reference sequence). The ends were cut back, 3 bases at V and 2 bases at J, with 8 bases in the middle. The CDR3 protein is CAWSLATYEQYF. The CDR3 nucleotides are TGTGCCTGGAGCCTCGCAACCTACGAGCAGTACTTC.

The chain recombines TRBV11-2 with TRBJ2-7; TRBD1 might be the D (5 bases). Per germline, CDR1 SGHAT and CDR2 FQNNGV. V shed 0 bases and J shed 3 bases, with 6 bases lying between them. The CDR3 sequence is 13 residues long. The CDR3 loop reads CASSLDQGYEQYF. Written as DNA, the CDR3 is TGTGCCAGCAGCTTAGACCAGGGCTACGAGCAGTACTTC.

The chain joins TRBV27 to TRBJ1-1; D is unresolved. The V gene's germline CDR1 is MNHEY and CDR2 SMNVEV (reference sequence). The V end was cut by 3 bases, the J end by 5 bases, with 10 bases between. The CDR3 consists of 13 residues. DNA of the CDR3: TGTGCCAGCAGTTTTCTGGCTGGTACTGAAGCTTTCTTT. Amino acid sequence: CASSFLAGTEAFF.

The rearrangement joins TRBV5-4 to TRBJ2-7; TRBD2 matches 8 bases. J lost 3 bases, V lost 3 bases, and 5 bases had no gene match. Germline-derived CDR1 and CDR2 are SGHNT and YYREEE (reference sequence). The length of the CDR3 is 14 residues. This chain's CDR3 is CASSSSAGVYEQYF. CDR3 nucleotide sequence: TGTGCCAGCAGCTCCTCAGCGGGAGTCTACGAGCAGTACTTC. Filled out from reference TRBV5-4 and TRBJ2-7, the complete variable domain reads ETGVTQSPTHLIKTRGQQVTLRCSSQSGHNTVSWYQQALGQGPQFIFQYYREEENGRGNFPPRFSGLQFPNYSSELNVNALELDDSALYLCASSSSAGVYEQYFGPGTRLTVT.

This chain uses TRBV7-3 with TRBJ1-2; 8 positions match TRBD1. Trimming removed 4 bases from V and 6 bases from J; junction bases left unmatched: 10. CDR1 and CDR2 (germline): SGHTA, FQGTGA. There are 15 residues in the CDR3. CDR3 nucleotide sequence: TGTGCCAGCAGCTCGGATGGACAGGGCGGTCATGGCTACACCTTC. This sequence encodes CASSSDGQGGHGYTF.

This rearrangement joins TRBV10-3 to TRBJ2-7; D unclear. Trimming removed 1 base from V and 6 bases from J, with 7 bases in between. The CDR3 runs to 12 residues. The germline CDR1 and CDR2 sequences are ENHRY and SYGVKD. The CDR3 DNA reads as TGTGCCATCAGTGAGTATTATACCGAGCAGTACTTC. As protein: CAISEYYTEQYF.

The gene calls are TRBV7-2 and TRBJ2-7; the D gene is possibly TRBD2 (5 bases). Germline V gene data show CDR1 as SGHTA and CDR2 as FQGNSA. The length of the CDR3 is 16 residues. V was pared by 1 base and J by 4 bases, with 17 bases between. Here the CDR3 reads CASSLELVGSGYEQYF. In nucleotides, the CDR3 is TGTGCCAGCAGCTTAGAGCTTGTGGGTTCGGGGTACGAGCAGTACTTC.

V is TRBV6-5 and J is TRBJ1-3; D gene ambiguous. V dropped 2 bases and J dropped 0 bases, with 8 bases sitting between them. CDR3 size: 15 residues. The V gene's germline CDR1 is MNHEY and CDR2 SVGAGI. The CDR3 reads CASSYGRRSGNTIYF. The CDR3 DNA reads as TGTGCCAGCAGTTACGGGCGGCGCTCTGGAAACACCATATATTTT.

This rearrangement joins TRBV2 to TRBJ1-2; 7 nucleotides line up with TRBD1. V dropped 4 bases and J dropped 0; count of bases not matched to a gene: 2. The CDR3 runs to 14 residues. Germline V gene data show CDR1 as SNHLY and CDR2 as FYNNEI. CDR3 sequence: CASSVTGANYGYTF. CDR3 coding DNA: TGTGCCAGCAGTGTCACAGGGGCTAACTATGGCTACACCTTC.

This sequence joins TRBV18 and TRBJ2-7, with no clear D. Germline assignment: CDR1 KGHSH and CDR2 LQKENI. Trimming removed 0 bases from V and 6 bases from J, with 3 bases in between. The CDR3 spans 11 residues. For the CDR3, the DNA is TGTGCCAGCTCACCACCGACCGAGCAGTACTTC. This translates into CASSPPTEQYF.

The rearrangement joins TRBV11-2 to TRBJ1-5; no clear D gene. CDR3 length: 15 residues. The germline CDR1 and CDR2 sequences are SGHAT and FQNNGV. Between the trimmed V and J ends, which lost 1 base and 1 base, there was a span of 8 bases. CDR3 residues: CASSLGGGSNQPQHF. The CDR3 coding sequence is TGTGCCAGCAGCTTAGGCGGCGGGAGCAATCAGCCCCAGCATTTT.

V gene TRBV5-4 combines with J gene TRBJ2-1; 7 bases line up with TRBD2. Germline assignment: CDR1 SGHNT and CDR2 YYREEE (reference sequence). The CDR3 totals 14 residues. The junction had 2 bases not matched to a gene; V was cut back by 3 bases and J by 2 bases. As DNA, the CDR3 is TGTGCCAGCAGCTCGGGACTAACCTACAATGAGCAGTTCTTC. This gives the protein CASSSGLTYNEQFF.

The chain employs TRBV28 and TRBJ1-1; 7 positions agree with TRBD1. The J segment lost 3 bases and the V segment lost 4 bases, leaving 5 bases of the junction unmatched. Germline V gene lookup returns CDR1 MDHEN and CDR2 SYDVKM. The CDR3 contains 14 residues. CDR3 sequence reads: CASSSATGHTEAFF. The CDR3 DNA is TGTGCCAGCAGTTCGGCGACAGGGCACACTGAAGCTTTCTTT.

The rearrangement uses TRBV7-3 and TRBJ2-1; TRBD1 might be the D (7 bases). The CDR3 runs to 15 residues. CDR1 is SGHTA, CDR2 FQGTGA, per germline. V was pared by 5 bases and J by 7 bases, with 18 bases between. CDR3 residues: CASSPAEGAINEQFF. CDR3 sequence (DNA): TGTGCCAGCAGCCCCGCGGAGGGGGCGATAAATGAGCAGTTCTTC.

V is TRBV5-4 and J is TRBJ2-3; D may correspond to TRBD1 or TRBD2 (5 bases each). The germline V and J ends were trimmed by 3 bases and 2 bases, with 13 bases remaining between them. Germline values: CDR1 SGHNT, CDR2 YYREEE (reference sequence). The CDR3 extends over 15 amino acids. The CDR3 DNA follows: TGTGCCAGCAGCTGGGGGACGCCGACCACAGATACGCAGTATTTT. It codes for CASSWGTPTTDTQYF.

The chain couples TRBV10-1 to TRBJ2-7; 12 nucleotides agree with TRBD2. V lost 2 bases and J lost 3; bases outside the gene matches: 5. There are 16 residues in the CDR3. From germline, CDR1 is WNHNN and CDR2 SYGVQD (reference sequence). CDR3 DNA sequence: TGCGCCAGCAGTGAGACGACTAGCGGGGGCTACTACGAGCAGTACTTC. This codes for CASSETTSGGYYEQYF.

V usage is TRBV7-8 and J usage is TRBJ2-2; maybe TRBD2 (5 bases). Trimming shortened V by 4 bases and J by 1 base, and 13 bases separated the two germline ends. Germline assignment: CDR1 SGHVS and CDR2 FQNEAQ. The CDR3 consists of 16 residues. The CDR3 loop is CASSWSGFRNTGELFF. The CDR3, as DNA: TGTGCCAGCAGCTGGAGCGGATTCAGGAACACCGGGGAGCTGTTTTTT.

The rearrangement links TRBV11-2 to TRBJ2-1; D is perhaps TRBD1 (5 bases). V dropped 3 bases and J dropped 8 bases, with 17 bases sitting between them. The length of the CDR3 is 15 residues. Looked up from germline, CDR1 is SGHAT and CDR2 is FQNNGV. CDR3 amino acids: CASSLGRRPQDEQFF. The CDR3 DNA follows: TGTGCCAGCAGCTTGGGGCGACGCCCACAAGATGAGCAGTTCTTC. Looking up the rest from reference TRBV11-2 and TRBJ2-1 gives the full variable domain: EAGVAQSPRYKIIEKRQSVAFWCNPISGHATLYWYQQILGQGPKLLIQFQNNGVVDDSQLPKDRFSAERLKGVDSTLKIQPAKLEDSAVYLCASSLGRRPQDEQFFGPGTRLTVL.

The V and J genes are TRBV9 and TRBJ1-2; 8 bases fit TRBD1. Trimming at V came to 3 bases and at J to 2 bases, leaving 3 bases not matched to a gene. Looked up from germline, CDR1 is SGDLS and CDR2 is YYNGEE. The CDR3 runs 14 residues. The CDR3 sequence: CASSGRQGNYGYTF. The CDR3 DNA is TGTGCCAGCAGCGGTAGACAGGGGAACTATGGCTACACCTTC.

This rearrangement joins TRBV19 to TRBJ2-5, with TRBD1 matching over 8 bases. Trimming at V came to 0 bases and at J to 5 bases, leaving 14 bases not matched to a gene. Germline lookup yields CDR1 LNHDA and CDR2 SQIVND (reference sequence). The CDR3 runs to 18 residues. The CDR3 is CASSIEIFGQGGPETQYF. In DNA form, the CDR3 reads TGTGCCAGTAGTATAGAAATTTTCGGACAGGGAGGCCCTGAGACCCAGTACTTC.

The chain joins TRBV13 to TRBJ2-7; TRBD1 agrees at 9 bases. The CDR3 is 15 amino acids. Trimming took 5 bases from V and 6 from J; bases not matched to a gene: 11. The V gene's germline CDR1 is PRHDT and CDR2 FYEKMQ (reference sequence). CDR3 in DNA: TGTGCCAGCAGCCTGACCGGGGGGACAGGGACCGAGCAGTACTTC. It codes for CASSLTGGTGTEQYF.

The chain links TRBV6-5 to TRBJ2-7; 9 bases are a match to TRBD2. The junction had 5 bases not matched to a gene; V was cut back by 5 bases and J by 3 bases. This CDR3 comprises 14 residues. The germline V gene has CDR1 MNHEY and CDR2 SVGAGI. The CDR3 here is CASSPSGNHYEQYF. CDR3 in DNA: TGTGCCAGCAGTCCTAGCGGGAATCACTACGAGCAGTACTTC.

This chain joins TRBV11-2 and TRBJ2-7; D possibly corresponds to TRBD1 (5 bases). With 2 bases removed from V and 6 bases from J, the gap between germline ends came to 20 bases. The CDR3 has 16 amino acids. The germline V gene encodes CDR1 SGHAT and CDR2 FQNNGV. CDR3 DNA sequence: TGTGCCAGCAGCTTATACCCCCCTGCGGCAGGGCGCGAGCAGTACTTC. It is translated as CASSLYPPAAGREQYF.

The chain joins TRBV7-9 to TRBJ2-7, with TRBD2 identical over 13 bases. The V and J ends lost 1 base and 0 bases, in that order; junction bases with no gene match: 3. CDR3 length: 17 amino acids. In germline, CDR1 is SEHNR, CDR2 FQNEAQ (reference sequence). The CDR3 region is CASSLGGLAGDSYEQYF. The CDR3 region has the DNA TGTGCCAGCAGCTTAGGCGGACTAGCGGGAGACTCCTACGAGCAGTACTTC.